This T cell receptor (beta chain) was captured in a study of blood T cell repertoires in COVID-19. Authors' data handling: It was from reference gene primer amplification that nucleated cell counts were estimated. This table comes from immunoSEQ multiplex PCR, and its TCRdb copy is limited to in-frame clones, with some not included. V, J and clone size were drawn from that table, and D and trimming were deduced from the DNA. Of roughly 150,000 clones in the sample, 75% to 90% were seen once. Trimming removed 2 bases at V and 3 bases at J, with 21 bases between. The CDR3 is 18 amino acids. Germline-derived CDR1 and CDR2 are SNHLY and FYNNEI.

The genes are TRBV2 and TRBJ2-3, with D possibly matching TRBD1 (6 bases). Input material: peripheral blood. The sequence was collected from a man aged 55 to 70 with active or convalescent COVID-19. The CDR3 DNA reads as TGTGCCAGCAGTGAAACCCCGTGGTTGGACAGCGAAACAGATACGCAGTATTTT. Translated, it gives CASSETPWLDSETDTQYF.